Each of the 21 T cell receptor beta chains below was sequenced from the same sample in a study of blood T cell repertoires in COVID-19 (dated by TCRdb to the early 2020s). Libraries came from the immunoSEQ multiplex PCR assay. TCRdb holds this immuneACCESS table with in-frame rearrangements only. Some clones are missing; in checked studies, unresolved V genes explain under half, and the rest has no known cause. The sample table records 300,000 to 350,000 clones; 80% to 90% of these occur just once. In total, the top ten clones hold 6% to 7% of the sample. The specimen was peripheral blood. The receptor set was obtained from a woman between 50 and 59 years old with COVID-19, enrolled during active disease.

This chain connects TRBV5-6 to TRBJ2-3; weak D call: TRBD1 (5 bases). CDR1 is SGHDT, CDR2 YYEEEE, per germline. CDR3 size: 16 residues. Trimming pared 1 base from V and 1 base from J, leaving 13 bases between. The CDR3 nucleotides read TGTGCCAGCAGCTTGAGTAGGGGCCTGCGCACAGATACGCAGTATTTT. Translation gives CASSLSRGLRTDTQYF.

As DNA, the CDR3 is TGTGCCAGCAGCCCAAGGGGGGCCGTGACTAGCGGGAAGTACTACGAGCAGTACTTC. Encoded protein: CASSPRGAVTSGKYYEQYF. This chain connects TRBV7-3 to TRBJ2-7, with 11 nucleotides matching TRBD2. Unmatched junction bases numbered 18, after V lost 5 bases and J lost 3 bases. The germline CDR1 and CDR2 sequences are SGHTA and FQGTGA. This CDR3 has 19 amino acids. The full variable domain, its missing parts supplied by reference TRBV7-3 and TRBJ2-7, is GAGVSQTPSNKVTEKGKYVELRCDPISGHTALYWYRQSLGQGPEFLIYFQGTGAADDSGLPNDRFFAVRPEGSVSTLKIQRTERGDSAVYLCASSPRGAVTSGKYYEQYFGPGTRLTVT.

The chain has TRBV7-2 and TRBJ2-7, with D maybe TRBD2 (6 bases). Trimming left V 5 bases short and J 2 bases short, with 13 bases between. Germline CDR1 reads SGHTA; CDR2 reads FQGNSA. This CDR3 is built from 14 residues. CDR3 sequence: CASSQQAGPYEQYF. In DNA, the CDR3 is TGTGCCAGCAGCCAGCAGGCGGGGCCCTACGAGCAGTACTTC.

This clone occurred once. The V call is TRBV19, the J call TRBJ2-1, with 8 bases lining up with TRBD2. V lost 5 bases to trimming and J lost 7 bases; unmatched junction nucleotides: 4. The CDR3 spans 13 residues. Germline V gives CDR1 LNHDA, CDR2 SQIVND (reference sequence). In DNA form, the CDR3 reads TGTGCCAGTAGTGCGACTAGCGAGAATGAGCAGTTCTTC. Its protein product is CASSATSENEQFF.

The rearrangement uses TRBV27 and TRBJ2-7, with 8 bases that match TRBD1. After removal of 3 bases from V and 3 bases from J, the junction contained 16 bases not matched to a gene. This CDR3 has 18 residues. CDR1 and CDR2 from the germline V gene are MNHEY and SMNVEV (reference sequence). CDR3 bases: TGTGCCAGCAGTTTGGAAAAAAAAGCCGGGACAGGATTCTACGAGCAGTACTTC. As protein: CASSLEKKAGTGFYEQYF.

The CDR3 DNA reads as TGTGCCAGCAGTTACTCCACAGGGGTTGGCACTGAAGCTTTCTTT. This encodes CASSYSTGVGTEAFF. V is TRBV6-5 and J is TRBJ1-1; 7 bases line up with TRBD1. This CDR3 has 15 residues. V dropped 0 bases and J dropped 4; count of bases not matched to a gene: 5. Germline-derived CDR1 and CDR2 are MNHEY and SVGAGI.

Written as DNA, the CDR3 is TGTGCCAGCAGCAGCGGGAGTTCGGTATCCGAGCAGTACTTC. Translation gives CASSSGSSVSEQYF. The chain joins TRBV7-9 to TRBJ2-7; TRBD2 aligns across 8 bases. Looked up from germline, CDR1 is SEHNR and CDR2 is FQNEAQ (reference sequence). The CDR3 runs 14 residues. The J segment lost 6 bases and the V segment lost 5 bases, leaving 9 bases of the junction unmatched. Supplemented by reference TRBV7-9 and TRBJ2-7, the full variable domain reads DTGVSQNPRHKITKRGQNVTFRCDPISEHNRLYWYRQTLGQGPEFLTYFQNEAQLEKSRLLSDRFSAERPKGSFSTLEIQRTEQGDSAMYLCASSSGSSVSEQYFGPGTRLTVT.

V is TRBV7-3 and J is TRBJ1-1; D is uncertain. V was clipped by 2 bases and J by 1 base, with 14 bases between them. This CDR3 region has 16 residues. The germline V gene encodes CDR1 SGHTA and CDR2 FQGTGA. DNA of the CDR3: TGTGCCAGCAGCTTACGCCTCGGGGAGGGGAACACTGAAGCTTTCTTT. The encoded protein is CASSLRLGEGNTEAFF. Supplemented by reference TRBV7-3 and TRBJ1-1, the full variable domain reads GAGVSQTPSNKVTEKGKYVELRCDPISGHTALYWYRQSLGQGPEFLIYFQGTGAADDSGLPNDRFFAVRPEGSVSTLKIQRTERGDSAVYLCASSLRLGEGNTEAFFGQGTRLTVV.

V usage is TRBV5-1 and J usage is TRBJ2-2; 12 nucleotides line up with TRBD2. Germline CDR1 and CDR2: SGHRS and YFSETQ. V trimming: 4 bases; J trimming: 9 bases; junction bases outside the gene matches: 4. The CDR3 loop spans 14 amino acids. The CDR3 nucleotides are TGCGCCAGCAGCATGACTAGCGGGAGCCGGGAGCTGTTTTTT. Residues: CASSMTSGSRELFF.

This chain uses TRBV3-1 (or the pseudogene TRBV3-2) with TRBJ2-7, with 10 nucleotides matching TRBD1. The CDR3 loop spans 12 amino acids. CDR1 is LGHDT, CDR2 YNNKEL, per germline (reference sequence). The junction had 3 bases not matched to a gene; V was cut back by 6 bases and J by 7 bases. The CDR3 nucleotides read TGTGCCAGCAGAGACAGGGGGCGAGAGCAGTACTTC. It encodes CASRDRGREQYF.

This clone appeared a single time. Here the CDR3 DNA reads TGCGCCAGCCGTGTTGGGAGTAGTTCAGCCAACACTGAAGCTTTCTTT. It specifies CASRVGSSSANTEAFF. The chain couples TRBV4-1 to TRBJ1-1; no definite D call. This CDR3 contains 16 residues. Germline loops: CDR1 MGHRA, CDR2 YSYEKL. V lost 8 bases and J lost 2, with 21 bases in between.

The chain combines TRBV29-1 with TRBJ2-1; D is ambiguous. Germline V gene lookup returns CDR1 SQVTM and CDR2 ANQGSEA. The CDR3 has 12 residues. V was shortened by 3 bases and J by 5 bases, with 8 bases between the two germline ends. This chain's CDR3 is CSVEYKDNEQFF. DNA of the CDR3: TGCAGCGTTGAGTACAAAGACAATGAGCAGTTCTTC.

The chain recombines TRBV5-5 with TRBJ2-5; the match to TRBD1 covers 9 bases. V lost 3 bases to trimming and J lost 4 bases; unmatched junction nucleotides: 4. The CDR3 loop spans 14 amino acids. Germline V lookup: CDR1 SGHKS, CDR2 YYEKEE (reference sequence). CDR3 residues: CASSSGTGRETQYF. DNA for the CDR3: TGTGCCAGCAGCTCTGGGACAGGGAGAGAGACCCAGTACTTC.

This chain links TRBV5-5 with TRBJ2-5; 10 bases map to TRBD1. The CDR3 extends over 15 amino acids. Germline V gives CDR1 SGHKS, CDR2 YYEKEE (reference sequence). V shed 3 bases and J 5 bases; nucleotides not matched to a gene: 7. The CDR3 region has the DNA TGTGCCAGCAGCTATGACAGGGGGCTCGCGGAGACCCAGTACTTC. Its protein product is CASSYDRGLAETQYF.

The chain uses TRBV11-1 and TRBJ2-5; possibly TRBD1 for D (6 bases). The CDR3 covers 13 residues. Germline assignment: CDR1 SGHAT and CDR2 FQDESV (reference sequence). Between the trimmed V and J ends, which lost 3 bases and 1 base, there was a span of 6 bases. CDR3 coding DNA: TGTGCCAGCAGCTTGGACAGCCAAGAGACCCAGTACTTC. This translates into CASSLDSQETQYF.

This clone was observed once. The chain is built from TRBV5-4 and TRBJ2-3; no firm D call. From germline, CDR1 is SGHNT and CDR2 YYREEE (reference sequence). With 5 bases removed from V and 2 bases from J, the gap between germline ends came to 3 bases. The CDR3 loop spans 11 amino acids. The CDR3 reads CASSITDTQYF. CDR3 sequence (DNA): TGTGCCAGCAGTATCACAGATACGCAGTATTTT.

The CDR3 loop reads CASRSQGTGGINSNQPQHF. The CDR3 nucleotides are TGTGCCAGCAGATCCCAGGGTACAGGGGGAATTAACAGCAATCAGCCCCAGCATTTT. The rearrangement links TRBV6-4 to TRBJ1-5; 8 nucleotides agree with TRBD1. The length of the CDR3 is 19 residues. Germline CDR1 is MRHNA and CDR2 is SNTAGT. Trimming at V came to 6 bases and at J to 1 base, leaving 17 bases not matched to a gene.

This chain connects TRBV7-2 to TRBJ1-5, with 7 bases lining up with TRBD1. The CDR3 runs 16 residues. Germline V lookup: CDR1 SGHTA, CDR2 FQGNSA. V shed 0 bases and J 2 bases; nucleotides not matched to a gene: 4. CDR3 bases: TGTGCCAGCAGCTTAGCATCACAGGGGCGCAATCAGCCCCAGCATTTT. It codes for CASSLASQGRNQPQHF.

The V and J genes are TRBV25-1 and TRBJ1-1, with TRBD1 as a possible D gene (6 bases). Trimming shortened V by 6 bases and J by 0 bases, and 14 bases separated the two germline ends. The CDR3 is made up of 15 amino acids. CDR1 is MGHDK, CDR2 SYGVNS, per germline. The CDR3 DNA is TGTGCCAGCAGGAGGGTAGGGGGATTGAACACTGAAGCTTTCTTT. Translating it yields CASRRVGGLNTEAFF.

This clone was detected only once. This chain connects TRBV5-1 to TRBJ2-1, with TRBD2 matching over 11 bases. The CDR3 is made up of 17 amino acids. From germline, CDR1 is SGHRS and CDR2 YFSETQ. Trimming removed 4 bases from V and 4 bases from J; junction bases left unmatched: 10. CDR3 protein: CASSPLGTSGLYNEQFF. The CDR3 DNA follows: TGCGCCAGCAGCCCCCTAGGGACTAGCGGCCTGTACAATGAGCAGTTCTTC.

The CDR3 region is CATSTRDRGGETQYF. The CDR3 nucleotides are TGTGCCACCAGCACAAGGGACAGGGGGGGAGAGACCCAGTACTTC. The J gene is TRBJ2-5, the V gene TRBV15; 11 nucleotides agree with TRBD1. The J segment lost 4 bases and the V segment lost 4 bases, leaving 5 bases of the junction unmatched. Per germline, CDR1 LNHNV and CDR2 YYDKDF (reference sequence). This CDR3 has 15 amino acids.